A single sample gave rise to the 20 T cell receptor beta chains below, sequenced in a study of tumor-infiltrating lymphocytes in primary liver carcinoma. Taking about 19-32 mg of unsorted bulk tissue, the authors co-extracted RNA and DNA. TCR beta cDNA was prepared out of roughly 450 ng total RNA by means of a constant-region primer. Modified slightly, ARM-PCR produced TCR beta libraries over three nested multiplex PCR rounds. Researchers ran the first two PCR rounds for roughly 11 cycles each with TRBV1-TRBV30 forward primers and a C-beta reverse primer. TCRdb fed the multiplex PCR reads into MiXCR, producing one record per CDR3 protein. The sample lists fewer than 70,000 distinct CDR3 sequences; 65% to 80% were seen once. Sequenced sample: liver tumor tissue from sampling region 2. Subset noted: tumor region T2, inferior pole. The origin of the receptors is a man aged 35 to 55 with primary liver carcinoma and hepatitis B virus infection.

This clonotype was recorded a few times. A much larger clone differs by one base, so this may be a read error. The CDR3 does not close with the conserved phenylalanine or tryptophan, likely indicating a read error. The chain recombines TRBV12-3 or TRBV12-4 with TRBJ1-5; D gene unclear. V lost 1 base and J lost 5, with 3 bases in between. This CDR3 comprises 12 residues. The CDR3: CASSLDDQPQHS. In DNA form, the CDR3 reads TGTGCCAGCAGTTTAGACGATCAGCCCCAGCATTCT.

CDR3 bases: TGTGCCAGCAGTGATCATACAAGCTCCTACAATGAGCAGTTCTTC. Translating it yields CASSDHTSSYNEQFF. The chain carries TRBV2 and TRBJ2-1; D gene ambiguous. V was pared by 3 bases and J by 0 bases, with 9 bases between. Germline CDR1 is SNHLY and CDR2 is FYNNEI. The CDR3 covers 15 residues. Full variable domain (rest looked up from reference TRBV2 and TRBJ2-1): EPEVTQTPSHQVTQMGQEVILRCVPISNHLYFYWYRQILGQKVEFLVSFYNNEISEKSEIFDDQFSVERPDGSNFTLKIRSTKLEDSAMYFCASSDHTSSYNEQFFGPGTRLTVL.

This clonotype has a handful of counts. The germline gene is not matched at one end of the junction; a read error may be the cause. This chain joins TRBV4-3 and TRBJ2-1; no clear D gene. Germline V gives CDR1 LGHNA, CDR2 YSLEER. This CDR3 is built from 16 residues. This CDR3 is CASNQDRTGFYSEQFF. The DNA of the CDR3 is TGCGCCAGCAACCAAGATCGGACGGGCTTCTACAGTGAGCAGTTCTTC.

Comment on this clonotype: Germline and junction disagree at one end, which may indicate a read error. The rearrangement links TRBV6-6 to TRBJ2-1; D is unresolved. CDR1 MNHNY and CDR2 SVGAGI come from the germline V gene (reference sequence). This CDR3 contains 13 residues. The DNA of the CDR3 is TGTGCCAGCAGTTCGTCAGAAAACAATGAGCAATTCTTC. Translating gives CASSSSENNEQFF.

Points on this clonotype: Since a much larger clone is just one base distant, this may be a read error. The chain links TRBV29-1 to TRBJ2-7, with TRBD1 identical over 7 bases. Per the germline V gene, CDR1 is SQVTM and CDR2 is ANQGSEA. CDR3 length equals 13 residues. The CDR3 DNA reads TGCAGCGTTGCCCCGACAGGGTTCCACGAGGAGTACTTC. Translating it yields CSVAPTGFHEEYF.

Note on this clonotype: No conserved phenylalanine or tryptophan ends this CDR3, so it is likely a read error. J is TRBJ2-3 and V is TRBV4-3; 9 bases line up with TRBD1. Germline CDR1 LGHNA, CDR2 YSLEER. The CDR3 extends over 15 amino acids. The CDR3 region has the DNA TGCGCCAGCAGCCGCCGACAGGGGGGGACGGATAGGCAGTATATT. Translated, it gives CASSRRQGGTDRQYI.

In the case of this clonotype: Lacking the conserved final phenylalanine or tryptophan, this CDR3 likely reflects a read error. The CDR3 DNA sequence: TGTGCCGACAGCTTAACCCTAGCGGGGGCTAGCGAGCAGTACTAC. Protein sequence: CADSLTLAGASEQYY. This chain joins TRBV11-2 and TRBJ2-7; 10 positions agree with TRBD2. The CDR3 contains 15 residues. J was trimmed by 6 bases and V by 11 bases; bases with no gene match: 16. Germline CDR1 is SGHAT and CDR2 is FQNNGV.

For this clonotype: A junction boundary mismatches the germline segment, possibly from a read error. CDR3 coding DNA: TGCGGCAGCAGCCGTGCTGGGACAGGCTTCTCCTACGAGCAGTACTTC. Translating gives CGSSRAGTGFSYEQYF. V and J are TRBV4-1 and TRBJ2-7, with 8 bases lining up with TRBD1. Per the germline V gene, CDR1 is MGHRA and CDR2 is YSYEKL. This CDR3 is built from 16 residues.

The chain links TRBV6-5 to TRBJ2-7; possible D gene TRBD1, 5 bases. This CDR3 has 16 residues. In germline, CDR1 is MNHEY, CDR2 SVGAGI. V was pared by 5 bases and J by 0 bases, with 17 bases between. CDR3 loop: CASSPRQWTSSYEQYF. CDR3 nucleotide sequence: TGTGCCAGCAGTCCGCGACAGTGGACCAGCTCCTACGAGCAGTACTTC.

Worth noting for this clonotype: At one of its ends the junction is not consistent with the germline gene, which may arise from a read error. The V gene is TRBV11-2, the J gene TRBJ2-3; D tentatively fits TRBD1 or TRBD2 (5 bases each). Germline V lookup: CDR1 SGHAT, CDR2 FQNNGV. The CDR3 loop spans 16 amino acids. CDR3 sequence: CASSLVRQAVTETQYF. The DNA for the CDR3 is TGTGCCAGCAGCTTAGTGCGACAAGCGGTGACAGAAACGCAGTATTTT.

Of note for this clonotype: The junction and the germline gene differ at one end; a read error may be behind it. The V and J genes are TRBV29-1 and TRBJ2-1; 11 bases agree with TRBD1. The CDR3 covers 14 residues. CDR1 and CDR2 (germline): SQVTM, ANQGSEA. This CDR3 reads CSVAGQGVYNEHFF. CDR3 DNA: TGCAGCGTAGCGGGACAGGGGGTATACAATGAGCATTTCTTC.

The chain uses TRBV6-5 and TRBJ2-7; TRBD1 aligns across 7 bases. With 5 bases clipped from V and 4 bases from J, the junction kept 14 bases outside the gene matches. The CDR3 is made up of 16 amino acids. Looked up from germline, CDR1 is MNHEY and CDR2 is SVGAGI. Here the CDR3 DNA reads TGTGCCAGCAGTCCCGGACAGGCAGCATACTTTTACGAGCAGTACTTC. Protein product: CASSPGQAAYFYEQYF.

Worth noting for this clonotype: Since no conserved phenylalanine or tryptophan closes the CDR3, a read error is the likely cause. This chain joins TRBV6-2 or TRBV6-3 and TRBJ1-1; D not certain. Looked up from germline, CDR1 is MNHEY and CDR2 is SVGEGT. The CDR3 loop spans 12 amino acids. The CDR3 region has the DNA TGTGTCAGCAGTTACATTAACACTGAAGCTTTCTAT. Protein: CVSSYINTEAFY.

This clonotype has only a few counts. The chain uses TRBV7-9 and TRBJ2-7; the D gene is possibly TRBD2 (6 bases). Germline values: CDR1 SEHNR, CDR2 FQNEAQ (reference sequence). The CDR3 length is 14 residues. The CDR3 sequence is CASGRSAAGPEQYF. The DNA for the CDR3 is TGTGCTAGCGGCAGATCCGCGGCAGGGCCCGAGCAGTACTTC.

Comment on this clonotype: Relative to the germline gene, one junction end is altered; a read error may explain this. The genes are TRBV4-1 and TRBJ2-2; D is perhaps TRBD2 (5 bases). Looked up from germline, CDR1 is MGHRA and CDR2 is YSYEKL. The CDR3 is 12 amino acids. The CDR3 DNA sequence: TGCGCCAGCAGTCAAGAAGCCGGGAAGCTGTTTTTT. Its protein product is CASSQEAGKLFF.

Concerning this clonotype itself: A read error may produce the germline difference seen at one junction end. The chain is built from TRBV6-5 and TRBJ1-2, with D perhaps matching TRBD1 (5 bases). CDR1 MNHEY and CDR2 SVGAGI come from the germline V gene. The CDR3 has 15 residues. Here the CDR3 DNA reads TGTGACAGAAGAAGGGGTGGCCAGCTAGAGTATGGCTACACCTTT. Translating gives CDRRRGGQLEYGYTF.

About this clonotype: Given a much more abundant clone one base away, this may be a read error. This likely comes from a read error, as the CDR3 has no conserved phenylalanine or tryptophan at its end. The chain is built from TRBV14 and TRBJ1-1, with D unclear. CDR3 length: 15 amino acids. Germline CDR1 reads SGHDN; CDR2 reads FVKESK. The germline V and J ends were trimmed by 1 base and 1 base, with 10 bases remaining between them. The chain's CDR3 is CASSQAFGRNTEAFS. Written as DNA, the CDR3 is TGTGCCAGCAGCCAAGCCTTTGGCAGGAACACTGAAGCTTTCTCT.

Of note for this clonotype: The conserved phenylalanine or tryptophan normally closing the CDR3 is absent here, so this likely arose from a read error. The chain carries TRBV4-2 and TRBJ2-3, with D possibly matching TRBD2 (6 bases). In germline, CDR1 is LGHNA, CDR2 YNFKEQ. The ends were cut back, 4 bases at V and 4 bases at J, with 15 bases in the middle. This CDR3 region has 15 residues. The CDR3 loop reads CASSPKAGLADTQYY. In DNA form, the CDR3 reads TGTGCCAGCAGCCCTAAGGCGGGACTCGCAGATACGCAGTATTAT.

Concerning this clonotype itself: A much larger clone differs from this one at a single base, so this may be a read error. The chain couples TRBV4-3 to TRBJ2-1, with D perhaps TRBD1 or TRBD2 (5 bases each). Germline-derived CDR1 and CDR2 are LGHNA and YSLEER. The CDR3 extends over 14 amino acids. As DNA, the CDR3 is TGCGTCAGCAGCCAAGGGACCAATTTCGACGAGCAGTTCTTC. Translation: CVSSQGTNFDEQFF.

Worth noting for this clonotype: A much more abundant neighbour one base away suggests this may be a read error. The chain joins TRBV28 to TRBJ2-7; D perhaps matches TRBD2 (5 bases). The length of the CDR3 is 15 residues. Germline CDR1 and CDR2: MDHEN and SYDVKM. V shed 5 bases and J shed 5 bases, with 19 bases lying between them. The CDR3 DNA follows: TGTGCCAGCAGTGAACCAGGACGGGGTCGCAACGAGCAGTACTTC. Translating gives CASSEPGRGRNEQYF.